This TCR beta chain was identified in a study of blood T cell repertoires in COVID-19. Study context: Acute-phase and convalescent COVID-19 samples originated in the United States, Italy and Spain. From T cells, B-cell-depleted T cells, or PBMCs came the material, which was cDNA or gDNA.

Per the authors' pipeline: Counts of nucleated cells, estimated from reference gene primer amplification, were obtained. The protocol was immunoSEQ multiplex PCR, while the TCRdb copy is restricted to in-frame clones and leaves out a portion. V and J calls and clone size are copied from that table; D and trimming were computed from the DNA. The profile shows around 270,000 clones, roughly nine tenths of them singletons. There are 14 residues in the CDR3. V lost 6 bases and J 4 bases, leaving 13 bases between the germline ends. CDR1 and CDR2 (germline): MNHEY, SMNVEV (reference sequence). The TCR was taken from a middle-aged man who had recovered from COVID-19. The chain links TRBV27 to TRBJ2-1; no definite D call. The sequenced sample consisted of peripheral blood. As DNA, the CDR3 is TGTGCCAGCAGCTCATTCGGCGGTTACAATGAGCAGTTCTTC. Translation gives CASSSFGGYNEQFF.